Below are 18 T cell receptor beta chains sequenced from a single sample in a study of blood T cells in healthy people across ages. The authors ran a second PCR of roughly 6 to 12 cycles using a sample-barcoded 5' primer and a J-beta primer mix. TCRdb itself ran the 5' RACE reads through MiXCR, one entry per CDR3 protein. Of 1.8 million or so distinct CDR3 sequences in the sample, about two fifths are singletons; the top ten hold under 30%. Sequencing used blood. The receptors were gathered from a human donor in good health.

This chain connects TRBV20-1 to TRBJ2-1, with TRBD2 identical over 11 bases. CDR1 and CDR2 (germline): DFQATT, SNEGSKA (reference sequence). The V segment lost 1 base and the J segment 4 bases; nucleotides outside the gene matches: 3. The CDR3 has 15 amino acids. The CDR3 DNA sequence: TGCAGTGCTAGAGGTTGGACTAGCGGGTACAATGAGCAGTTCTTC. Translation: CSARGWTSGYNEQFF.

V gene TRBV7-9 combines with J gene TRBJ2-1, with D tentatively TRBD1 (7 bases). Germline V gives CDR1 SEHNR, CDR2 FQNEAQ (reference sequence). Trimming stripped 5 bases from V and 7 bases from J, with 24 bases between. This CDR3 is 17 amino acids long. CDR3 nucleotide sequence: TGTGCCAGCAGCGTAGGACGGGAAGACAGGGAGGAGAATGAGCAGTTCTTC. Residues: CASSVGREDREENEQFF.

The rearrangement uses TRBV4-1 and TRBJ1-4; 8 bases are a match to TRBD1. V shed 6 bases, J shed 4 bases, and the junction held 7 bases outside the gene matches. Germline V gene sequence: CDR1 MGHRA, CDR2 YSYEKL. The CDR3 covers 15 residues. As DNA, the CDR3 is TGCGCCAGCAGACCCCGACAGGGGAATAATGAAAAACTGTTTTTT. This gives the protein CASRPRQGNNEKLFF.

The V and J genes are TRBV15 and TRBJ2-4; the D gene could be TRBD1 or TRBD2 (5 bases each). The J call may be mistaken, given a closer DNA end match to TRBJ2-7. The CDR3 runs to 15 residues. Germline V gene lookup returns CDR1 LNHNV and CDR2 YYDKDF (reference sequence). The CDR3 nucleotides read TGTGCCACCAGCAGGAGGGGAGCGAGACTAAACGAGCAGTACTTC. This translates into CATSRRGARLNEQYF.

The CDR3 spells CASSPATRETQYF. For the CDR3, the DNA is TGTGCCAGCAGTCCCGCGACCCGAGAGACCCAGTACTTC. J is TRBJ2-5 and V is TRBV27, with no clear D. The CDR3 sequence is 13 residues long. Germline V gene lookup returns CDR1 MNHEY and CDR2 SMNVEV (reference sequence). Trimming took off 5 bases at V and 4 bases at J, with 11 bases between the two ends.

The CDR3 nucleotides read TGTGCCAGCAGCTTACAGGGGGCGCTGAGGGCCGGGGAGCTGTTTTTT. Residues: CASSLQGALRAGELFF. The genes are TRBV11-1 and TRBJ2-2; 8 nucleotides match TRBD1. This CDR3 is 16 amino acids long. After removal of 2 bases from V and 6 bases from J, the junction contained 8 bases not matched to a gene. Per germline, CDR1 SGHAT and CDR2 FQDESV (reference sequence).

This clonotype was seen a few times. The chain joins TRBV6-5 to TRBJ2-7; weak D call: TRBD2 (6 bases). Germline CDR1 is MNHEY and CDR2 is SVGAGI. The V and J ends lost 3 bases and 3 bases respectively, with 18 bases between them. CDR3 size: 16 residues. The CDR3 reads CASSYSTGTRYYEQYF. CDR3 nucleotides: TGTGCCAGCAGTTATTCAACCGGGACTCGCTACTACGAGCAGTACTTC.

The CDR3: CASSPKAFQGGYTF. The CDR3 nucleotides are TGTGCCAGCTCACCTAAAGCCTTCCAGGGTGGCTACACCTTC. The rearrangement joins TRBV18 to TRBJ1-2; the D gene is possibly TRBD1 (5 bases). Per germline, CDR1 KGHSH and CDR2 LQKENI. V gave up 3 bases and J gave up 7 bases, with 15 bases separating them. This CDR3 is 14 amino acids long.

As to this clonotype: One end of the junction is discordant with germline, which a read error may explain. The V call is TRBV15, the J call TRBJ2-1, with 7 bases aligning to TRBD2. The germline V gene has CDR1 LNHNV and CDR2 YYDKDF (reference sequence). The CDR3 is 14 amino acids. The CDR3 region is CATSRDYSYSEQFF. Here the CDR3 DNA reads TGTGCCACCAGCCGGGACTACTCCTACAGTGAGCAGTTCTTC.

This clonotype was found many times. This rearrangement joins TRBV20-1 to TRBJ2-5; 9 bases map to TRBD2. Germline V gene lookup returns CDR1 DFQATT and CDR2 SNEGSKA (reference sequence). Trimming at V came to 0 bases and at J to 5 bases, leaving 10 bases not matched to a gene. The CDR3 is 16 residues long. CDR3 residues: CSAREVVAGVRETQYF. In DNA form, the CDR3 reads TGCAGTGCTAGAGAGGTGGTAGCGGGGGTTAGGGAGACCCAGTACTTC.

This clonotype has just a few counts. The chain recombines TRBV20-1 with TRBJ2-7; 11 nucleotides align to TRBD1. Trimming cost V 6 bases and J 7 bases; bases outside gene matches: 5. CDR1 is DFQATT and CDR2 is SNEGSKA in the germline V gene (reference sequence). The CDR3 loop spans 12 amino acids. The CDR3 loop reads CSAGDRGFEQYF. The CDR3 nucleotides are TGCAGTGCGGGGGACAGGGGGTTTGAGCAGTACTTC.

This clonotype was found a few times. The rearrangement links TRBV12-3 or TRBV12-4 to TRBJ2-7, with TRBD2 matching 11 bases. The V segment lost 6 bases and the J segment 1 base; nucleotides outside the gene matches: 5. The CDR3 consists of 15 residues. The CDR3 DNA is TGTGCCAGCAGACCGGGACTAGCGGAATCCTACGAGCAGTACTTC. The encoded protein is CASRPGLAESYEQYF.

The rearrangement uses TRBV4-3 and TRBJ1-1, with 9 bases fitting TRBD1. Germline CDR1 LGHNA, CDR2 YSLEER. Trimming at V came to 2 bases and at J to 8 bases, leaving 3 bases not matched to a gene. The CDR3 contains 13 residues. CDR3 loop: CASSQPTGGEAFF. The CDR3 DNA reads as TGCGCCAGCAGCCAACCCACAGGGGGCGAAGCTTTCTTT.

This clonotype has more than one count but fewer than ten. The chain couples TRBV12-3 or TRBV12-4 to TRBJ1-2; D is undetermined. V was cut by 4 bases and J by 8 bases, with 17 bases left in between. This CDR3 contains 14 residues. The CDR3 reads CASSSTLGGGGYTF. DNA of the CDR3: TGTGCCAGCAGTTCTACCTTGGGAGGTGGGGGCTACACCTTC.

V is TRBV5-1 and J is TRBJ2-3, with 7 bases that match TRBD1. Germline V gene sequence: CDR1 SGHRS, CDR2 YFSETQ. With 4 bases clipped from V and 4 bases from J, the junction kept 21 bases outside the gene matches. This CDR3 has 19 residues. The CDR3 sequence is CASSLFDRRQGPSPDTQYF. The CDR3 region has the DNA TGCGCCAGCAGCCTGTTTGATAGACGACAGGGACCCTCTCCAGATACGCAGTATTTT. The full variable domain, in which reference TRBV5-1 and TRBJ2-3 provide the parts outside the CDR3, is KAGVTQTPRYLIKTRGQQVTLSCSPISGHRSVSWYQQTPGQGLQFLFEYFSETQRNKGNFPGRFSGRQFSNSRSEMNVSTLELGDSALYLCASSLFDRRQGPSPDTQYFGPGTRLTVL.

The CDR3 coding sequence is TGCGCCAGCAGCCGACGACAGGGGATTTTAGGGGAGACCCAGTACTTC. This sequence encodes CASSRRQGILGETQYF. The chain joins TRBV5-1 to TRBJ2-5, with TRBD1 identical over 8 bases. V shed 4 bases and J 5 bases; nucleotides not matched to a gene: 13. The length of the CDR3 is 16 residues. Looked up from germline, CDR1 is SGHRS and CDR2 is YFSETQ.

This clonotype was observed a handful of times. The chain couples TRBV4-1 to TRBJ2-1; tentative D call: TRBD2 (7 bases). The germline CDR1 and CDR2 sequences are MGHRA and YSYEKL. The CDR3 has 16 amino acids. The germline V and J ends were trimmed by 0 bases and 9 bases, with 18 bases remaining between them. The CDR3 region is CASSQEGWGGPSEQFF. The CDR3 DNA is TGCGCCAGCAGCCAAGAGGGATGGGGGGGGCCTAGTGAGCAGTTCTTC.

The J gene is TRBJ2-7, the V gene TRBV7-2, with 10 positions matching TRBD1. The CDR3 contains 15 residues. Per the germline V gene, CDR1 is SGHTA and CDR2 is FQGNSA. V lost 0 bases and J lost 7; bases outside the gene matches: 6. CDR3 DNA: TGTGCCAGCAGCTTAGCATCCGGGACAGGGGCTGAGCAGTACTTC. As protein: CASSLASGTGAEQYF.